This T cell receptor (beta chain) is from a study of monozygotic twins with inflammatory bowel disease. Study-wide points: Repertoire similarity was not found to differ between concordant and discordant twins, possibly from limited power.

About this clonotype: Its antigen is unknown.

A template switching step added UMIs, each with a 6-nucleotide sample barcode. From the 5' RACE reads, TCRdb lists one entry per CDR3 protein and no DNA. This sample's clone table lists roughly 120,000 distinct CDR3 sequences. The origin of this receptor is a human donor with ulcerative colitis or Crohn's disease, or a healthy co-twin of an affected twin (not recorded which). The sequenced sample was blood.

CDR3 sequence reads: CASSYSAFDAGTDTQYF. V gene TRBV6-2 or TRBV6-3 combines with J gene TRBJ2-3. Germline values: CDR1 MNHEY, CDR2 SVGEGT. This CDR3 spans 17 amino acids.